Below, 24 T cell receptor beta chains from the same sample are listed, as sequenced in a study of T cells expressing NK-cell markers. No DNA is given; TCRdb re-called the 5' RACE reads and lists each CDR3 protein once. The table for this sample gives a few hundred thousand distinct CDR3 sequences. The sequencing input was blood T cells: a sorted CD56 or NKG2C T cell subset, CD4+ or CD8+ T cells, or bulk PBMC T cells (not recorded which). All receptors come from a man younger than 30 in good health.

This chain uses TRBV24-1 with TRBJ1-1; TCRdb returns TRBD1, unconfirmable since there is no DNA. The length of the CDR3 is 13 residues. Germline V gives CDR1 KGHDR, CDR2 SFDVKD. The CDR3 is CATSDFSGQEAFF.

The rearrangement joins TRBV7-8 to TRBJ2-1; the D call of TRBD2 rests on TCRdb alone, since no DNA is present to check it. CDR1 and CDR2 (germline): SGHVS, FQNEAQ. The CDR3 totals 18 residues. The CDR3 sequence: CASSLQPGLAGRDNEQFF.

V gene TRBV20-1 combines with J gene TRBJ1-2; lacking DNA, the TRBD1 call made by TCRdb goes unchecked. Germline V gene sequence: CDR1 DFQATT, CDR2 SNEGSKA (reference sequence). This CDR3 contains 13 residues. The CDR3 loop reads CSARTGSGYGYTF.

This chain connects TRBV15 to TRBJ1-2. CDR3 length: 12 residues. The germline gives CDR1 LNHNV, CDR2 YYDKDF (reference sequence). This chain's CDR3 is CATGHRNYGYTF.

The chain is built from TRBV5-1 and TRBJ2-2; TCRdb's D call, TRBD1, is unchecked because there is no DNA. The CDR3 contains 14 residues. CDR1 and CDR2 (germline): SGHRS, YFSETQ. CDR3 sequence: CASSWTGEVGELFF.

This chain links TRBV7-2 with TRBJ2-7. The germline V gene encodes CDR1 SGHTA and CDR2 FQGNSA. This CDR3 comprises 13 residues. The CDR3 loop reads CASSFSHSYEQYF. The full variable domain, completed using reference TRBV7-2 and TRBJ2-7, is GAGVSQSPSNKVTEKGKDVELRCDPISGHTALYWYRQSLGQGLEFLIYFQGNSAPDKSGLPSDRFSAERTGGSVSTLTIQRTQQEDSAVYLCASSFSHSYEQYFGPGTRLTVT.

The V and J genes are TRBV20-1 and TRBJ2-7; TCRdb selects TRBD2, and the lack of DNA leaves this call unchecked. CDR1 DFQATT and CDR2 SNEGSKA come from the germline V gene (reference sequence). The CDR3 consists of 17 residues. Here the CDR3 reads CSARDPTWTSGGYEQYF.

The chain combines TRBV2 with TRBJ1-2; no DNA is available, so the TRBD1 call from TCRdb remains unchecked. Germline V gives CDR1 SNHLY, CDR2 FYNNEI. This CDR3 is 12 amino acids long. The CDR3 loop reads CASTEGQGGYTF.

The CDR3 region is CASSSQGKDTGELFF. The V call is TRBV5-1, the J call TRBJ2-2; without DNA, the TCRdb call of TRBD1 cannot be checked. Germline V gives CDR1 SGHRS, CDR2 YFSETQ. The CDR3 is 15 residues long. Drawing the rest from reference TRBV5-1 and TRBJ2-2, the complete variable domain is KAGVTQTPRYLIKTRGQQVTLSCSPISGHRSVSWYQQTPGQGLQFLFEYFSETQRNKGNFPGRFSGRQFSNSRSEMNVSTLELGDSALYLCASSSQGKDTGELFFGEGSRLTVL.

The chain uses TRBV18 and TRBJ2-1; TCRdb proposes TRBD1, but this gene call is untestable without DNA. This CDR3 spans 16 amino acids. The germline V gene encodes CDR1 KGHSH and CDR2 LQKENI. The CDR3 loop is CASSPGQAISYNEQFF.

The chain recombines TRBV2 with TRBJ2-7; TCRdb's D call, TRBD2, is unchecked because there is no DNA. The CDR3 has 20 amino acids. The germline gives CDR1 SNHLY, CDR2 FYNNEI. The chain's CDR3 is CASSEAASGSIEWPPYEQYF.

J is TRBJ2-7 and V is TRBV11-2; the D call from TCRdb, TRBD1, cannot be confirmed without DNA. The CDR3 runs 12 residues. Germline V gene sequence: CDR1 SGHAT, CDR2 FQNNGV. CDR3 loop: CASSLSRDEQYF.

The CDR3 sequence is CASSLVSGWSSYNEQFF. J is TRBJ2-1 and V is TRBV5-1. From germline, CDR1 is SGHRS and CDR2 YFSETQ. The CDR3 has 17 residues.

The chain joins TRBV28 to TRBJ2-7; TCRdb names TRBD2, which stays unverified in the absence of DNA. Per germline, CDR1 MDHEN and CDR2 SYDVKM. The CDR3 has 14 residues. The CDR3 loop reads CASSLVGLFYEQYF.

The J gene is TRBJ2-1, the V gene TRBV2; checking the TCRdb D call of TRBD1 is not possible without DNA. CDR1 is SNHLY and CDR2 is FYNNEI in the germline V gene. The CDR3 loop spans 16 amino acids. The CDR3 sequence: CASSEDSGAIRNEQFF.

This rearrangement joins TRBV10-3 to TRBJ2-3; TCRdb lists TRBD2, though no DNA is available to test this call. The germline CDR1 and CDR2 sequences are ENHRY and SYGVKD. The CDR3 runs to 18 residues. The CDR3 sequence is CAISEGLAGGLDTDTQYF.

V and J are TRBV5-1 and TRBJ2-2; TCRdb returns TRBD1, unconfirmable since there is no DNA. The CDR3 is 17 amino acids. Looked up from germline, CDR1 is SGHRS and CDR2 is YFSETQ. The CDR3 is CASSPSPGRSVGGELFF.

The rearrangement uses TRBV12-3 or TRBV12-4 and TRBJ1-2; TCRdb's assignment of TRBD1 cannot be checked, as there is no DNA. The CDR3 is made up of 12 amino acids. The CDR3 is CASSSGTSGYTF.

CDR3 amino acids: CASSRPTGGTLTGGEETQYF. The J gene is TRBJ2-5, the V gene TRBV11-2; the TCRdb D gene call, TRBD1, has no DNA to confirm it. CDR1 SGHAT and CDR2 FQNNGV come from the germline V gene. The CDR3 totals 20 residues.

This rearrangement joins TRBV7-2 to TRBJ2-6. The germline CDR1 and CDR2 sequences are SGHTA and FQGNSA. The CDR3 runs to 16 residues. The CDR3 sequence is CASSLVGETGANVLTF. Looking up the rest from reference TRBV7-2 and TRBJ2-6 gives the full variable domain: GAGVSQSPSNKVTEKGKDVELRCDPISGHTALYWYRQSLGQGLEFLIYFQGNSAPDKSGLPSDRFSAERTGGSVSTLTIQRTQQEDSAVYLCASSLVGETGANVLTFGAGSRLTVL.

The rearrangement uses TRBV4-2 and TRBJ1-2. CDR1 and CDR2 from the germline V gene are LGHNA and YNFKEQ. This CDR3 is 14 amino acids long. The CDR3 loop is CASSQDSRSYGYTF.

The genes are TRBV4-1 and TRBJ1-1. The CDR3 spans 16 residues. Germline CDR1 is MGHRA and CDR2 is YSYEKL. The CDR3 loop reads CASSQDHSGSNFEAFF.

The chain uses TRBV5-1 and TRBJ1-3; TCRdb lists TRBD1, though no DNA is available to test this call. This CDR3 contains 14 residues. CDR1 and CDR2 from the germline V gene are SGHRS and YFSETQ. The CDR3 sequence is CASSPAGQRNTIYF. Filled out from reference TRBV5-1 and TRBJ1-3, the complete variable domain reads KAGVTQTPRYLIKTRGQQVTLSCSPISGHRSVSWYQQTPGQGLQFLFEYFSETQRNKGNFPGRFSGRQFSNSRSEMNVSTLELGDSALYLCASSPAGQRNTIYFGEGSWLTVV.

This rearrangement joins TRBV12-3 or TRBV12-4 to TRBJ1-2; TCRdb's assignment of TRBD1 cannot be checked, as there is no DNA. This CDR3 contains 14 residues. CDR3: CASTPAGATYGYTF.